The 27 T cell receptor beta chains reported below all come from one sample, sequenced in a study of cytomegalovirus exposure and HLA in healthy donors (TCRdb year 2017). To prepare the library, the immunoSEQ multiplex PCR assay was applied. The multiplex PCR relied on a mix of 60 forward primers for TCR Vbeta segments and 13 reverse primers for TCR Jbeta segments. TCRdb re-hosts the immuneACCESS table, in-frame sequences only. Its copies lack some clones; in the studies checked, an unresolved V gene accounts for under half of them, and the cause for the rest is not known. The sample table shows 90,000 to 150,000 clones, and about three quarters are seen once. The leading ten clones occupy approximately 8.2% of the sample. Material for sequencing was PBMCs. The receptors originated from a woman aged 40 to 50 in good health and CMV-seropositive.

The chain combines TRBV6-1 with TRBJ2-7; 9 bases are shared with TRBD1. Germline-derived CDR1 and CDR2 are MNHNS and SASEGT. The CDR3 spans 17 residues. V shed 2 bases and J 3 bases; nucleotides not matched to a gene: 11. Here the CDR3 DNA reads TGTGCCAGCAGTGAATCCGCCGGGACAGGGAACATCTACGAGCAGTACTTC. Protein sequence: CASSESAGTGNIYEQYF.

This rearrangement joins TRBV5-4 to TRBJ2-3, with 9 bases identical to TRBD1. Trimming at V came to 4 bases and at J to 2 bases, leaving 14 bases not matched to a gene. CDR1 SGHNT and CDR2 YYREEE come from the germline V gene (reference sequence). This CDR3 spans 18 amino acids. The CDR3 DNA sequence: TGTGCCAGCAGCCGAAGCGCCGGGACAGGGACTAACACAGATACGCAGTATTTT. Residues: CASSRSAGTGTNTDTQYF.

The rearrangement uses TRBV6-5 and TRBJ2-7, with D unclear. The CDR3 contains 12 residues. Germline CDR1 MNHEY, CDR2 SVGAGI. V was cut by 6 bases and J by 2 bases, with 8 bases left in between. This CDR3 reads CASSTYPYEQYF. The CDR3 bases are TGTGCCAGCAGCACTTATCCCTACGAGCAGTACTTC.

The chain combines TRBV10-3 with TRBJ2-3, with TRBD1 matching 8 bases. The CDR3 extends over 16 amino acids. Germline CDR1 is ENHRY and CDR2 is SYGVKD. Germline trimming cut 3 bases from V and 2 bases from J; bases unmatched to any gene: 7. CDR3 amino acids: CAISDRQGATTDTQYF. For the CDR3, the DNA is TGTGCCATCAGTGATAGGCAGGGGGCCACCACAGATACGCAGTATTTT.

Remarks on this clone: The sample holds other DNA sequences that translate to the same CDR3. The chain combines TRBV7-9 with TRBJ1-1; D gene uncertain. Germline CDR1 SEHNR, CDR2 FQNEAQ (reference sequence). CDR3 length: 12 amino acids. V lost 2 bases to trimming and J lost 5 bases, with 6 bases between them. CDR3 residues: CASSLLETEAFF. The CDR3 bases are TGTGCCAGCAGCTTATTAGAGACTGAAGCTTTCTTT.

The chain employs TRBV7-2 and TRBJ1-5, with a possible D match to TRBD1 (6 bases). The germline V and J ends were trimmed by 1 base and 10 bases, with 14 bases remaining between them. The germline V gene has CDR1 SGHTA and CDR2 FQGNSA. There are 14 residues in the CDR3. The CDR3 loop reads CASSLDRVQGPQHF. In DNA, the CDR3 is TGTGCCAGCAGCTTAGACAGGGTCCAAGGTCCCCAGCATTTT.

The chain joins TRBV5-1 to TRBJ1-1; D gene uncertain. CDR3 length: 14 amino acids. Trimming left V 7 bases short and J 1 base short, with 14 bases between. Germline loops: CDR1 SGHRS, CDR2 YFSETQ. CDR3 DNA: TGCGCCAGCTTCTCCGCAGGCGCGAACACTGAAGCTTTCTTT. As protein: CASFSAGANTEAFF.

This clone showed up just once. This rearrangement joins TRBV25-1 to TRBJ1-6; 11 nucleotides match TRBD1. CDR1 is MGHDK, CDR2 SYGVNS, per germline. The CDR3 is 15 residues long. The trim removed 8 bases at V and 8 bases at J, leaving 8 bases unmatched. This CDR3 reads CASSRKDRGHSPLHF. The DNA of the CDR3 is TGTGCCAGCTCGCGCAAGGACAGGGGGCATTCACCCCTCCACTTT.

The chain links TRBV2 to TRBJ1-5; tentatively, D is TRBD1 (6 bases). This CDR3 has 14 amino acids. CDR1 is SNHLY and CDR2 is FYNNEI in the germline V gene. Deletions cut 6 bases from V and 6 bases from J, with 15 bases between. The CDR3 sequence is CASSVEGEFQPQHF. DNA for the CDR3: TGTGCCAGCAGCGTAGAGGGGGAATTTCAGCCCCAGCATTTT.

The chain joins TRBV11-2 to TRBJ1-2; 7 bases fit TRBD1. After removal of 7 bases from V and 4 bases from J, the junction contained 6 bases not matched to a gene. This CDR3 is 13 amino acids long. Germline loops: CDR1 SGHAT, CDR2 FQNNGV. CDR3 sequence (DNA): TGTGCCAGCACCCCGGACAGGCGCTATGGCTACACCTTC. Translated: CASTPDRRYGYTF.

This clone was recorded once. The chain is built from TRBV18 and TRBJ2-2; D is uncertain. The V end lost 5 bases, the J end lost 1 base, and 14 bases lay between the germline ends. Per germline, CDR1 KGHSH and CDR2 LQKENI. The CDR3 covers 16 residues. In DNA form, the CDR3 reads TGTGCCAGCTCAGGCCTGGCGGCCGGGAACACCGGGGAGCTGTTTTTT. Amino acids: CASSGLAAGNTGELFF. Together with reference TRBV18 and TRBJ2-2, the CDR3 gives the full variable domain: NAGVMQNPRHLVRRRGQEARLRCSPMKGHSHVYWYRQLPEEGLKFMVYLQKENIIDESGMPKERFSAEFPKEGPSILRIQQVVRGDSAAYFCASSGLAAGNTGELFFGEGSRLTVL.

The rearrangement joins TRBV6-5 to TRBJ1-2; D is perhaps TRBD1 (6 bases). The V and J ends lost 6 bases and 4 bases respectively, with 12 bases between them. Looked up from germline, CDR1 is MNHEY and CDR2 is SVGAGI. The CDR3 is 13 residues long. DNA for the CDR3: TGTGCCAGCAGGGTAGGACAGCGCTATGGCTACACCTTC. It specifies CASRVGQRYGYTF.

The chain recombines TRBV20-1 with TRBJ2-5; D is undetermined. Germline V gene lookup returns CDR1 DFQATT and CDR2 SNEGSKA (reference sequence). This CDR3 is 11 amino acids long. V shed 5 bases and J shed 2 bases, with 6 bases lying between them. CDR3 DNA: TGCAGTGCTGTTCTACAAGAGACCCAGTACTTC. Its protein is CSAVLQETQYF.

The chain uses TRBV11-1 and TRBJ2-2; no clear D. Germline CDR1 SGHAT, CDR2 FQDESV (reference sequence). The CDR3 is made up of 14 amino acids. Trimming shortened V by 4 bases and J by 1 base, and 7 bases separated the two germline ends. The CDR3 DNA reads as TGTGCCAGCAGCTCGCTGAGGAACACCGGGGAGCTGTTTTTT. This translates into CASSSLRNTGELFF.

This clone was found a few times. The CDR3 sequence is CASSTSETGRLSGANVLTF. CDR3 bases: TGTGCCAGCAGCACCTCCGAGACAGGGAGGCTCTCTGGGGCCAACGTCCTGACTTTC. V and J are TRBV7-2 and TRBJ2-6, with D possibly TRBD1 on 7 matching bases. V shed 5 bases and J shed 0 bases, with 20 bases lying between them. Germline CDR1 is SGHTA and CDR2 is FQGNSA. This CDR3 is 19 amino acids long.

The genes are TRBV2 and TRBJ2-3; D uncertain. The CDR3 consists of 14 residues. Trimming removed 4 bases from V and 0 bases from J, with 8 bases in between. Germline V gene lookup returns CDR1 SNHLY and CDR2 FYNNEI. This CDR3 is CASSGLPSTDTQYF. Written as DNA, the CDR3 is TGTGCCAGCAGTGGCCTACCTAGCACAGATACGCAGTATTTT.

The CDR3 protein is CASSQDSGGGTGELFF. The CDR3 coding sequence is TGCGCCAGCAGCCAAGATTCCGGGGGGGGCACCGGGGAGCTGTTTTTT. This sequence joins TRBV4-3 and TRBJ2-2; the match to TRBD2 covers 8 bases. CDR1 is LGHNA and CDR2 is YSLEER in the germline V gene. V gave up 0 bases and J gave up 4 bases; unmatched junction bases: 4. CDR3 length: 16 residues.

The CDR3 nucleotides are TGTGCCAGCAGCCTGGACAATCTGAACACTGAAGCTTTCTTT. Translation gives CASSLDNLNTEAFF. V gene TRBV2 combines with J gene TRBJ1-1, with D possibly matching TRBD1 (5 bases). This CDR3 is 14 amino acids long. The germline V gene has CDR1 SNHLY and CDR2 FYNNEI. V lost 6 bases and J 0 bases, leaving 11 bases between the germline ends.

V usage is TRBV7-8 and J usage is TRBJ1-5, with 9 positions matching TRBD1. Germline V gene data show CDR1 as SGHVS and CDR2 as FQNEAQ. V was pared by 9 bases and J by 2 bases, with 5 bases of the junction left unmatched. CDR3 length: 14 amino acids. This chain's CDR3 is CASTGGGRNQPQHF. The CDR3 DNA is TGTGCCAGTACAGGGGGCGGTCGCAATCAGCCCCAGCATTTT.

The V call is TRBV9, the J call TRBJ2-7; 10 bases align to TRBD2. V shed 4 bases, J shed 2 bases, and the junction held 9 bases outside the gene matches. The CDR3 is made up of 16 amino acids. The germline gives CDR1 SGDLS, CDR2 YYNGEE. CDR3 residues: CASSPTGTSGAYEQYF. The CDR3 coding sequence is TGTGCCAGCAGCCCGACGGGAACTAGCGGGGCCTACGAGCAGTACTTC.

The chain has TRBV2 and TRBJ2-2; D is possibly TRBD2 (6 bases). This CDR3 is 16 amino acids long. Germline CDR1 and CDR2: SNHLY and FYNNEI. Trimming removed 5 bases at V and 1 base at J, with 14 bases between. The CDR3 sequence is CASSPQGLLNTGELFF. The DNA of the CDR3 is TGTGCCAGCAGTCCTCAGGGACTCCTGAACACCGGGGAGCTGTTTTTT.

The CDR3 region is CASSEWAPVGTQYF. The CDR3 DNA sequence: TGTGCCAGCAGTGAATGGGCCCCTGTAGGGACCCAGTACTTC. J is TRBJ2-5 and V is TRBV25-1; unclear D gene. Germline assignment: CDR1 MGHDK and CDR2 SYGVNS. This CDR3 has 14 residues. The V end was cut by 1 base, the J end by 7 bases, with 13 bases between. Together with reference TRBV25-1 and TRBJ2-5, the CDR3 gives the full variable domain: EADIYQTPRYLVIGTGKKITLECSQTMGHDKMYWYQQDPGMELHLIHYSYGVNSTEKGDLSSESTVSRIRTEHFPLTLESARPSHTSQYLCASSEWAPVGTQYFGPGTRLLVL.

The chain combines TRBV5-1 with TRBJ2-3; D is ambiguous. The germline CDR1 and CDR2 sequences are SGHRS and YFSETQ. The V and J ends lost 4 bases and 0 bases respectively, with 6 bases between them. The CDR3 length is 13 residues. CDR3 loop: CASSATSTDTQYF. As DNA, the CDR3 is TGCGCCAGCAGCGCTACTAGCACAGATACGCAGTATTTT.

The J gene is TRBJ2-4, the V gene TRBV4-3, with TRBD2 matching 9 bases. The CDR3 consists of 16 residues. Germline CDR1 is LGHNA and CDR2 is YSLEER. The ends lost 0 bases at V and 1 base at J; junction bases unmatched: 1. The CDR3, as DNA: TGCGCCAGCAGCCAAGATGGACTAGCGGCCAAAAACATTCAGTACTTC. It codes for CASSQDGLAAKNIQYF.

The V gene is TRBV19, the J gene TRBJ1-5; D is ambiguous. Between the trimmed V and J ends, which lost 6 bases and 9 bases, there was a span of 15 bases. Germline CDR1 is LNHDA and CDR2 is SQIVND (reference sequence). CDR3 length equals 13 residues. CDR3 nucleotide sequence: TGTGCCAGTAGCATACAACCGGGAGGGCCCCAGCATTTT. It encodes CASSIQPGGPQHF.

This chain links TRBV5-4 with TRBJ1-2; no clear D. The germline V gene encodes CDR1 SGHNT and CDR2 YYREEE (reference sequence). The CDR3 has 14 residues. The V end lost 2 bases, the J end lost 7 bases, and 15 bases lay between the germline ends. The CDR3 bases are TGTGCCAGCAGCTTCGTGGGCCAAATACGTGGCTACACCTTC. Amino acids: CASSFVGQIRGYTF.

This clone was found a few times. The rearrangement uses TRBV2 and TRBJ1-4; tentatively, D is TRBD1 (5 bases). CDR3 size: 15 residues. Trimming cost V 7 bases and J 3 bases, with 15 bases left between them. Germline V CDR1 and CDR2: SNHLY, FYNNEI. The CDR3 coding sequence is TGTGCCAGCATCCTGGACACCGCAGCTAATGAAAAACTGTTTTTT. Translated, it gives CASILDTAANEKLFF.